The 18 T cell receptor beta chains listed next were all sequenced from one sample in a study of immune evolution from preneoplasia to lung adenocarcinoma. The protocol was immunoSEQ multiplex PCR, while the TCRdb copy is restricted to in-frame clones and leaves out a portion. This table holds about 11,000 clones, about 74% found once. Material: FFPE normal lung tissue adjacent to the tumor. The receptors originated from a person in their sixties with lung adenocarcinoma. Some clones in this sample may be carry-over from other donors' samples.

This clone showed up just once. DNA for the CDR3: TGTGCCAGCAGTCGTGACAGGGCTCAAGAGACCCAGTACTTC. This codes for CASSRDRAQETQYF. The V and J genes are TRBV6-6 and TRBJ2-5; 7 bases align to TRBD1. CDR1 MNHNY and CDR2 SVGAGI come from the germline V gene (reference sequence). The CDR3 sequence is 14 residues long. V shed 5 bases and J 2 bases; nucleotides not matched to a gene: 5.

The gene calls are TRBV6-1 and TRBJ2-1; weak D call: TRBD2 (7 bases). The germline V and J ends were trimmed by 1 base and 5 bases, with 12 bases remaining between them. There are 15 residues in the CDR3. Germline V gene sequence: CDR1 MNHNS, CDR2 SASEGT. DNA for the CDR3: TGTGCCAGCAGTGAAGGGGGGGGCGGACACAATGAGCAGTTCTTC. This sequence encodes CASSEGGGGHNEQFF.

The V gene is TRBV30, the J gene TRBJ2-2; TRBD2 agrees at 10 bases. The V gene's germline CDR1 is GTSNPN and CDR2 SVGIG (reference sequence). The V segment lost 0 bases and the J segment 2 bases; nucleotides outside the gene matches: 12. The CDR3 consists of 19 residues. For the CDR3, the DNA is TGTGCCTGGAGTGTAGCCAGGACTAGCGGTTGGACCAACACCGGGGAGCTGTTTTTT. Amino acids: CAWSVARTSGWTNTGELFF.

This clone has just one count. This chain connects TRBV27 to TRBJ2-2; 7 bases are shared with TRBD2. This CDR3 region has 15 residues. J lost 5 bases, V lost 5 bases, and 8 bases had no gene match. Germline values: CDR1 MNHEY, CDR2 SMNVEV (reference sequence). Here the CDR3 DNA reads TGTGCCAGCAGTCACAGCGGGGAGATGACCGGGGAGCTGTTTTTT. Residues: CASSHSGEMTGELFF.

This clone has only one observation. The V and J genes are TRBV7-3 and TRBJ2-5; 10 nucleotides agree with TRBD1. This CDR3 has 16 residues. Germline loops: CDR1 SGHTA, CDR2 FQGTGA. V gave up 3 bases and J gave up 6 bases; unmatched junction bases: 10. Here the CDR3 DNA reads TGTGCCAGCAGCTTTGGACAGGGGGGACTAGGAAAGACCCAGTACTTC. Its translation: CASSFGQGGLGKTQYF.

CDR3 DNA sequence: TGTGCCATACAACGGATCTTGGAGGGTGAAGCTTTCTTT. This encodes CAIQRILEGEAFF. The chain has TRBV6-1 and TRBJ1-1; D unresolved. V lost 10 bases and J lost 7, with 19 bases in between. This CDR3 has 13 amino acids. Germline V lookup: CDR1 MNHNS, CDR2 SASEGT.

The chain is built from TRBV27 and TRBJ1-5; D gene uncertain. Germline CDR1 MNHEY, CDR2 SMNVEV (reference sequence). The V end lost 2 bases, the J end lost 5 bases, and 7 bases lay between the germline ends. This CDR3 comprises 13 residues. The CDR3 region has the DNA TGTGCCAGCAGTTTAAGACCTGATCAGCCCCAGCATTTT. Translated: CASSLRPDQPQHF.

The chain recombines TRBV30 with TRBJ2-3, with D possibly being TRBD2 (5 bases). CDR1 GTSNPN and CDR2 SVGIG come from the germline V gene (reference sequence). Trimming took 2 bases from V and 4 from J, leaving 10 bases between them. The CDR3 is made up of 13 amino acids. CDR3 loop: CAWSFGNADTQYF. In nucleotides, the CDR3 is TGTGCCTGGAGTTTCGGGAATGCAGATACGCAGTATTTT. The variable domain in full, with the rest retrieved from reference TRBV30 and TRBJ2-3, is SQTIHQWPATLVQPVGSPLSLECTVEGTSNPNLYWYRQAAGRGLQLLFYSVGIGQISSEVPQNLSASRPQDRQFILSSKKLLLSDSGFYLCAWSFGNADTQYFGPGTRLTVL.

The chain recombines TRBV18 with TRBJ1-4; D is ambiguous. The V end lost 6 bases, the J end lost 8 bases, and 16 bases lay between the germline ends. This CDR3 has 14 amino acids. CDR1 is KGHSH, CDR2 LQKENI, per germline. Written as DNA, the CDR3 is TGTGCCAGCTCGACCACACTTTCTGCGGAAAAACTGTTTTTT. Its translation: CASSTTLSAEKLFF.

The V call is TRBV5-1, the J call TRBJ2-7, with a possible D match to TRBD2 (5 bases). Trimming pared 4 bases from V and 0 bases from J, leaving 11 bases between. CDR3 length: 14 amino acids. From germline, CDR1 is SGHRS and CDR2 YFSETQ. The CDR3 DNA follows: TGCGCCAGCAGCACCGCTAGCCGCTCCTACGAGCAGTACTTC. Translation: CASSTASRSYEQYF.

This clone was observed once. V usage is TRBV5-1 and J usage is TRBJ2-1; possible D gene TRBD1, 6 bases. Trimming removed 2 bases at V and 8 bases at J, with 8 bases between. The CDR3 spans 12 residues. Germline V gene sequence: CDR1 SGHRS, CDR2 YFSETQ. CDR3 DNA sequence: TGCGCCAGCAGCTTAGAGGGGGATGAGCAGTTCTTC. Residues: CASSLEGDEQFF.

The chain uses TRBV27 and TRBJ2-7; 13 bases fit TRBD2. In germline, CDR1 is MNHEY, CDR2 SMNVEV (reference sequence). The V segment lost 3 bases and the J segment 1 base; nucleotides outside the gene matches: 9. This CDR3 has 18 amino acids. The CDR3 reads CASSFSWTSGSQSYEQYF. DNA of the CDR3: TGTGCCAGCAGTTTTTCATGGACTAGCGGGAGTCAGTCCTACGAGCAGTACTTC.

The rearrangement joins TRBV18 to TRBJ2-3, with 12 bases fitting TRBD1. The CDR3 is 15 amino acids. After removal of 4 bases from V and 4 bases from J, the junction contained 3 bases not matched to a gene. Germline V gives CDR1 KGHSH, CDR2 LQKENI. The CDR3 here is CASSRGQGASDTQYF. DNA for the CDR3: TGTGCCAGCTCACGGGGACAGGGGGCATCAGATACGCAGTATTTT.

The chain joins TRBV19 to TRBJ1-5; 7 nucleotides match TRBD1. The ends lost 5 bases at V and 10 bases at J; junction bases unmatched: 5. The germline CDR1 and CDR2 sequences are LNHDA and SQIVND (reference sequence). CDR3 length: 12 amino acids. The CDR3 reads CASSFQGEPQHF. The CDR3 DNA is TGTGCCAGTAGTTTCCAGGGGGAACCCCAGCATTTT.

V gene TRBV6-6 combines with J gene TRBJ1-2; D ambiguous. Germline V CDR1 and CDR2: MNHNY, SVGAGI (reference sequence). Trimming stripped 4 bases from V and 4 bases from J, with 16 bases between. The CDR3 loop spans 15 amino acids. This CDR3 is CASSLRDRDTYGYTF. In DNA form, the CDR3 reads TGTGCCAGCAGTTTACGGGATCGCGACACCTATGGCTACACCTTC.

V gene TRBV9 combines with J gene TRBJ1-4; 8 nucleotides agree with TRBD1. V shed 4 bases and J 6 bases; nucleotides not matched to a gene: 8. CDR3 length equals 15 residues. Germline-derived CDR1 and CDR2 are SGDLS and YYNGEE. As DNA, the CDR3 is TGTGCCAGCAGCTCTCAGGGGGCAGGGTATGAAAAACTGTTTTTT. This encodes CASSSQGAGYEKLFF.

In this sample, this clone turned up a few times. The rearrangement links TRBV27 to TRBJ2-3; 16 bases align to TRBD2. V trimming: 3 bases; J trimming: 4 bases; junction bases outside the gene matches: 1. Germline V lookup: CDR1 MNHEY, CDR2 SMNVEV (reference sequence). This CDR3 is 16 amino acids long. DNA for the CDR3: TGTGCCAGCAGTTTGGGACTAGCGGGAGGGCCAGATACGCAGTATTTT. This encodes CASSLGLAGGPDTQYF.

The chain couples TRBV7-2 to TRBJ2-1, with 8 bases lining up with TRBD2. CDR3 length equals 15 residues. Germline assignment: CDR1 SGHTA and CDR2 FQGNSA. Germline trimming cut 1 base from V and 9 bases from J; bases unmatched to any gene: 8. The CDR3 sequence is CASSLVSGSQGEQFF. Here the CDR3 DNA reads TGTGCCAGCAGCTTAGTAAGCGGGAGTCAGGGTGAGCAGTTCTTC.